This T cell receptor (beta chain) was recovered during a study of blood T cell repertoires in COVID-19. Overall study: T cells, B-cell-depleted T cells, or PBMCs supplied cDNA or gDNA.

Using immunoSEQ multiplex PCR, the repertoire was profiled, and TCRdb retains in-frame clones only, with some absent. The sample records roughly 140,000 clones, 84% being singletons. Germline CDR1 is MNHNS and CDR2 is SASEGT. The ends were cut back, 1 base at V and 10 bases at J, with 16 bases in the middle. The CDR3 consists of 14 residues. Sequences were obtained from PBMCs or T cells enriched from blood (not recorded which). The chain recombines TRBV6-1 with TRBJ1-1; D is possibly TRBD1 (6 bases). This clonotype was obtained from a woman between 50 and 59 years old who had been exposed to COVID-19. CDR3 in amino acids: CASSEDRARGGAFF. In nucleotides, the CDR3 is TGTGCCAGCAGTGAAGACAGGGCTCGAGGTGGAGCTTTCTTT.